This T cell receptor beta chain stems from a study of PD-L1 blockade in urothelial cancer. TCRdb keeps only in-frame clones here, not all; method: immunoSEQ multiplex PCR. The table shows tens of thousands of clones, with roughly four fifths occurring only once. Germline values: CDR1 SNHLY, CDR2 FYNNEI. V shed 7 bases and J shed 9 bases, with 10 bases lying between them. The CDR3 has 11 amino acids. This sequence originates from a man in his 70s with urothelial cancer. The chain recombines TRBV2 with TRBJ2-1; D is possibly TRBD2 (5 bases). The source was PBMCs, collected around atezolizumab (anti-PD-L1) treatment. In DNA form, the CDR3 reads TGTGCCAGCACCCGAGGGAGTGAGCAGTTCTTC. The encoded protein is CASTRGSEQFF.